Sequencing of this T cell receptor beta chain was carried out in a study of blood T cells in healthy people across ages. Study-level information: Per two T cells, about one barcoded beta molecule was captured through template switching. Findings of the study overall: Unsorted PBMCs blocked a conclusive comparison of naive and antigen-experienced cells.

This clonotype was detected only a few times. What it recognizes is unknown. This CDR3 has 17 residues. Trimming took 5 bases from V and 0 from J, leaving 20 bases between them. PCR was performed a second time for about 7 to 11 cycles using a sample-barcoded 5' primer and a J-beta primer mix. TCRdb redid the calling of the 5' RACE reads with MiXCR, one entry per CDR3 protein. The sample has about 1.5 million distinct CDR3 sequences; roughly 43% are singletons. Sample: blood. The TCR originated in a woman between 18 and 29 years old in good health. This chain joins TRBV12-3 or TRBV12-4 and TRBJ2-7, with D tentatively TRBD2 (6 bases). CDR3 protein: CASSGSWDSLSSYEQYF. In DNA form, the CDR3 reads TGTGCCAGCAGTGGCTCTTGGGACTCCCTCAGCTCCTACGAGCAGTACTTC.